The 10 T cell receptor beta chains below all came from one sample that was sequenced in a study of blood T cell repertoires in COVID-19. Here immunoSEQ multiplex PCR was the method, and the copy in TCRdb shows in-frame clones only, minus some. The sample holds fewer than 45,000 clones; about 82% are singletons and the top ten take 4.8%. Sample: peripheral blood. These receptor sequences come from a man over 45 with active COVID-19.

This chain connects TRBV28 to TRBJ2-5, with 9 bases matching TRBD2. This CDR3 has 15 amino acids. Germline loops: CDR1 MDHEN, CDR2 SYDVKM. The V segment lost 3 bases and the J segment 13 bases; nucleotides outside the gene matches: 15. CDR3 residues: CASSLRPTGTSPWYF. Written as DNA, the CDR3 is TGTGCCAGCAGTTTGAGGCCAACCGGGACTAGCCCGTGGTACTTC.

The CDR3: CASSGISGAALQTQYF. The CDR3 nucleotides are TGTGCCAGCAGCGGAATTAGCGGGGCGGCGTTACAGACCCAGTACTTC. The chain has TRBV9 and TRBJ2-5, with 8 bases fitting TRBD2. CDR3 length: 16 residues. CDR1 SGDLS and CDR2 YYNGEE come from the germline V gene. J was trimmed by 6 bases and V by 3 bases; bases with no gene match: 13. Full variable domain (rest looked up from reference TRBV9 and TRBJ2-5): DSGVTQTPKHLITATGQRVTLRCSPRSGDLSVYWYQQSLDQGLQFLIQYYNGEERAKGNILERFSAQQFPDLHSELNLSSLELGDSALYFCASSGISGAALQTQYFGPGTRLLVL.

V usage is TRBV5-8 and J usage is TRBJ2-3; D unclear. Trimming cost V 4 bases and J 0 bases, with 9 bases left between them. This CDR3 comprises 14 residues. The germline V gene encodes CDR1 SGHTS and CDR2 YDEGEE. CDR3 in DNA: TGTGCCAGCAGCCCCACTTTAAGCACAGATACGCAGTATTTT. The encoded protein is CASSPTLSTDTQYF.

The chain recombines TRBV29-1 with TRBJ2-5; D is undetermined. Trimming stripped 6 bases from V and 2 bases from J, with 10 bases between. CDR3 size: 12 residues. Germline values: CDR1 SQVTM, CDR2 ANQGSEA. DNA for the CDR3: TGCAGCGTGTCGCCCGGGCAAGAGACCCAGTACTTC. Protein product: CSVSPGQETQYF.

J is TRBJ2-5 and V is TRBV5-4; 12 nucleotides align to TRBD2. Germline CDR1 and CDR2: SGHNT and YYREEE (reference sequence). V was clipped by 5 bases and J by 3 bases; unmatched bases: 8. The CDR3 runs to 16 residues. The CDR3 loop is CASSLAGGQFKETQYF. CDR3 DNA: TGTGCCAGCAGTCTAGCGGGGGGGCAGTTTAAAGAGACCCAGTACTTC.

The V gene is TRBV2, the J gene TRBJ1-4; D is uncertain. CDR1 SNHLY and CDR2 FYNNEI come from the germline V gene. The CDR3 runs to 11 residues. The germline V and J ends were trimmed by 6 bases and 8 bases, with 7 bases remaining between them. The CDR3 DNA sequence: TGTGCCAGCAGCCTAAAAGAAAAACTGTTTTTT. Amino acids: CASSLKEKLFF. Full variable domain (missing parts from reference TRBV2 and TRBJ1-4): EPEVTQTPSHQVTQMGQEVILRCVPISNHLYFYWYRQILGQKVEFLVSFYNNEISEKSEIFDDQFSVERPDGSNFTLKIRSTKLEDSAMYFCASSLKEKLFFGSGTQLSVL.

The chain joins TRBV18 to TRBJ2-7, with 7 bases fitting TRBD2. Unmatched junction bases numbered 4, after V lost 0 bases and J lost 2 bases. The CDR3 loop spans 15 amino acids. The germline V gene encodes CDR1 KGHSH and CDR2 LQKENI. The CDR3 bases are TGTGCCAGCTCACCACCGGGGCGGGAGACCTACGAGCAGTACTTC. This codes for CASSPPGRETYEQYF. Full variable domain (remainder filled in from reference TRBV18 and TRBJ2-7): NAGVMQNPRHLVRRRGQEARLRCSPMKGHSHVYWYRQLPEEGLKFMVYLQKENIIDESGMPKERFSAEFPKEGPSILRIQQVVRGDSAAYFCASSPPGRETYEQYFGPGTRLTVT.

This clone appeared once. V and J are TRBV10-3 and TRBJ1-3; D is unclear. The CDR3 has 15 amino acids. The germline CDR1 and CDR2 sequences are ENHRY and SYGVKD. The V end lost 7 bases, the J end lost 0 bases, and 13 bases lay between the germline ends. CDR3 sequence reads: CAITQTPSSGNTIYF. As DNA, the CDR3 is TGTGCCATCACCCAGACTCCGAGCTCTGGAAACACCATATATTTT.

V and J are TRBV2 and TRBJ2-5; tentative D call: TRBD2 (6 bases). V shed 7 bases and J shed 0 bases, with 12 bases lying between them. This CDR3 contains 14 residues. Germline values: CDR1 SNHLY, CDR2 FYNNEI. The CDR3 region is CASKLGLHQETQYF. The DNA of the CDR3 is TGTGCCAGCAAACTGGGACTGCACCAAGAGACCCAGTACTTC.

The J gene is TRBJ1-2, the V gene TRBV6-5; 9 positions match TRBD1. J lost 5 bases, V lost 5 bases, and 3 bases had no gene match. CDR3 length equals 13 residues. The germline CDR1 and CDR2 sequences are MNHEY and SVGAGI. CDR3: CASSKGQGYGYTF. The CDR3 nucleotides are TGTGCCAGCAGTAAGGGACAGGGATATGGCTACACCTTC.